Below, one T cell receptor (beta chain) is given with its context. The target antigen is unknown. The sample comes from a study of cytomegalovirus exposure and HLA in healthy donors. Study overall: In a later analysis, the roughly 130 validation repertoires were reported to have used the same platform as the 666 first-cohort repertoires. Study findings and constraints: Altogether, 164 TCR beta chains were recorded as cytomegalovirus-associated. Rare TCR sequences dominated, though some public TCRs recurred in many donors.

CDR3 length: 14 residues. Germline V gene lookup returns CDR1 SNHLY and CDR2 FYNNEI. The V end lost 2 bases, the J end lost 2 bases, and 6 bases lay between the germline ends. From the roughly 120-subject validation cohort, which was separate from the roughly 680-subject first cohort, the donors were drawn. Libraries were prepared by immunoSEQ multiplex PCR; TCRdb keeps only in-frame clonotypes and omits some of them. The sample includes about 180,000 clones, around nine tenths of them seen just once. This chain connects TRBV2 to TRBJ2-2; weak D call: TRBD2 (5 bases). This receptor was taken from a woman in her twenties or thirties in good health and CMV-seronegative. The sequenced material came from PBMCs. The CDR3 here is CASSELANTGELFF. CDR3 DNA sequence: TGTGCCAGCAGTGAACTAGCCAACACCGGGGAGCTGTTTTTT.